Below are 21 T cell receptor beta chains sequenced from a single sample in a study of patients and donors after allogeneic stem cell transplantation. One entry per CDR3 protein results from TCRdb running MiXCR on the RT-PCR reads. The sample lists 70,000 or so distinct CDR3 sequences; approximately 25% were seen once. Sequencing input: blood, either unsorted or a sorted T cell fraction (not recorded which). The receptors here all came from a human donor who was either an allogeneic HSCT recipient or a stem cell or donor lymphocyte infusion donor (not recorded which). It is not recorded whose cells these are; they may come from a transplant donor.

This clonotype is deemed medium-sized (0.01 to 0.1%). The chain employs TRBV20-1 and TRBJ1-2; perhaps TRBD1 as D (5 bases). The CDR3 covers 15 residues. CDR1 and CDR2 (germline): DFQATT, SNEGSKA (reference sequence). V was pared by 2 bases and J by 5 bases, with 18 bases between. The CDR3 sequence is CSARSPGQTLYGYTF. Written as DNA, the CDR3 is TGCAGTGCTAGATCCCCAGGACAAACACTATATGGCTACACCTTC.

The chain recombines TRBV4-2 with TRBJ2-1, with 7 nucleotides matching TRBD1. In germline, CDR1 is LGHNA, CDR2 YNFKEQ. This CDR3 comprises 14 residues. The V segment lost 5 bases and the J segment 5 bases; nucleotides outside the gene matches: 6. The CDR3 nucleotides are TGTGCCAGCAGCTCACCACAGGGGAACAATGAGCAGTTCTTC. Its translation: CASSSPQGNNEQFF.

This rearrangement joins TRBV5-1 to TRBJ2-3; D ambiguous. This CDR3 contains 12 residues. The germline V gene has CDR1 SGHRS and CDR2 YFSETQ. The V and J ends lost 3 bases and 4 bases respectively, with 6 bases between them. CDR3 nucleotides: TGCGCCAGCAGCTCCTTGCCAGATACGCAGTATTTT. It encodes CASSSLPDTQYF.

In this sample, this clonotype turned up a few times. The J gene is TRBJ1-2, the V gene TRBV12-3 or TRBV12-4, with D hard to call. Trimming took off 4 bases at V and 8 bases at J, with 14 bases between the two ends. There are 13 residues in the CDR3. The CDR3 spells CASSYLYAKGYTF. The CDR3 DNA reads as TGTGCCAGCAGTTACTTATACGCCAAAGGCTACACCTTC.

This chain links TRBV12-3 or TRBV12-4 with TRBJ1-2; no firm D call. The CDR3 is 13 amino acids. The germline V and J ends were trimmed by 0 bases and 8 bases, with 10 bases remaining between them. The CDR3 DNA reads TGTGCCAGCAGTTTAGCGCTACCACGGGGCTACACCTTC. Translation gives CASSLALPRGYTF.

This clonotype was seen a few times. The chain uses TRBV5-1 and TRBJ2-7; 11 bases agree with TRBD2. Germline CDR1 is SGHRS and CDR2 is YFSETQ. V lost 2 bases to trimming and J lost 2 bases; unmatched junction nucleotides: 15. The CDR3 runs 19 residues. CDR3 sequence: CASSFPSGGPSISTYEQYF. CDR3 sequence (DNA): TGCGCCAGCAGCTTCCCTAGCGGGGGGCCTTCAATTAGCACCTACGAGCAGTACTTC.

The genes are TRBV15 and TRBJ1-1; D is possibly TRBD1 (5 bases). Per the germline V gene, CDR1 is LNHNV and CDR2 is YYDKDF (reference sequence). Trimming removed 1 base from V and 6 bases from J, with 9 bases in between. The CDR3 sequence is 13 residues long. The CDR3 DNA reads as TGTGCCACCAGCAGAGCAGGGATCCCTGAAGCTTTCTTT. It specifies CATSRAGIPEAFF.

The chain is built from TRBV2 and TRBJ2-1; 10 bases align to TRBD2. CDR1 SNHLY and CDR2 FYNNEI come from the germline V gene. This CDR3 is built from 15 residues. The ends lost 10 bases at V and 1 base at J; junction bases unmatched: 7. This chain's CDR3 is CATDRLAGSYNEQFF. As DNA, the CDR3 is TGTGCCACCGACCGACTAGCGGGTTCCTACAATGAGCAGTTCTTC.

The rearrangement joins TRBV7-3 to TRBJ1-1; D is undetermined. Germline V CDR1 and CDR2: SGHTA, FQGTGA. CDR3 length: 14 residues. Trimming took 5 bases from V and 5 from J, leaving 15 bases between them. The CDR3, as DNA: TGTGCCAGCAGCCCACCCGGAACCGCTACTGAAGCTTTCTTT. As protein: CASSPPGTATEAFF.

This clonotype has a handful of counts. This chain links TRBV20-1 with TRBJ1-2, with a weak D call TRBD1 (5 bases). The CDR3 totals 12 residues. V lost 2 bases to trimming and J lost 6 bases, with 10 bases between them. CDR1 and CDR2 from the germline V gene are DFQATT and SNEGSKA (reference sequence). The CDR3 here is CSARRGTDGYTF. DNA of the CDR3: TGCAGTGCTAGAAGAGGGACGGATGGCTACACCTTC.

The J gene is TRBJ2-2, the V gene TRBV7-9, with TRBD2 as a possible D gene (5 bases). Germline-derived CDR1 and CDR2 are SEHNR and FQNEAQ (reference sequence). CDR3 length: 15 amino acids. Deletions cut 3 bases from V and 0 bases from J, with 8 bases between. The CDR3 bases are TGTGCCAGCAGCTTCGGGGTTACGAACACCGGGGAGCTGTTTTTT. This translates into CASSFGVTNTGELFF. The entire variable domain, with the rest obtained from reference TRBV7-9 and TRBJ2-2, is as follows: DTGVSQNPRHKITKRGQNVTFRCDPISEHNRLYWYRQTLGQGPEFLTYFQNEAQLEKSRLLSDRFSAERPKGSFSTLEIQRTEQGDSAMYLCASSFGVTNTGELFFGEGSRLTVL.

CDR3 coding DNA: TGCGCCAGCAGCCAAGAAGGCGGGCCAAACACCGGGGAGCTGTTTTTT. Residues: CASSQEGGPNTGELFF. This chain connects TRBV4-1 to TRBJ2-2; TRBD2 is a possible D gene (5 bases). Trimming stripped 0 bases from V and 2 bases from J, with 10 bases between. Looked up from germline, CDR1 is MGHRA and CDR2 is YSYEKL. CDR3 length equals 16 residues.

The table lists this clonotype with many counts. In DNA, the CDR3 is TGCAGTGCTAGAGATTATGTTACGAGGGGCGCGAGTGAAAAACTGTTTTTT. Its translation: CSARDYVTRGASEKLFF. The chain carries TRBV20-1 and TRBJ1-4; perhaps TRBD1 as D (5 bases). Looked up from germline, CDR1 is DFQATT and CDR2 is SNEGSKA (reference sequence). This CDR3 spans 17 amino acids. With 0 bases removed from V and 7 bases from J, the gap between germline ends came to 21 bases.

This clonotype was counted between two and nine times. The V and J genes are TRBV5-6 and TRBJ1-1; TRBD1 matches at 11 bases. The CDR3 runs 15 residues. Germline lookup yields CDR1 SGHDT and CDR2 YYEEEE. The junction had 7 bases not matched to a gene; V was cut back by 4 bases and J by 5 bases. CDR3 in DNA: TGTGCCAGCAGCCCTGGACAGGGGGCGCGAACTGAAGCTTTCTTT. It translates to CASSPGQGARTEAFF.

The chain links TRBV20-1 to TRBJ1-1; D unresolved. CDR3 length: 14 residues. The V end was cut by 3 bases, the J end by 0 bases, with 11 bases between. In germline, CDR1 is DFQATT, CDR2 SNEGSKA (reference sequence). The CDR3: CSASGDPVNTEAFF. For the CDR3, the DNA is TGCAGTGCTAGTGGGGATCCAGTGAACACTGAAGCTTTCTTT.

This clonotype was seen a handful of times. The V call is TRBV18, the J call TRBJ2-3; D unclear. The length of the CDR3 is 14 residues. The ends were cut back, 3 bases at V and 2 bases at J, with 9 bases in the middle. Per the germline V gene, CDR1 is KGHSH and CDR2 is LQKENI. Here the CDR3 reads CASSPDFLTDTQYF. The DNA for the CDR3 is TGTGCCAGCTCACCGGATTTTCTCACAGATACGCAGTATTTT.

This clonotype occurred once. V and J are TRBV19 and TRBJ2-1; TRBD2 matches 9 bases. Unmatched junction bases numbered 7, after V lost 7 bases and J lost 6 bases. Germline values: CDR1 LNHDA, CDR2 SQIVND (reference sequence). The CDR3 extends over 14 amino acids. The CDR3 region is CASTPLAGSNEQFF. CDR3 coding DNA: TGTGCCAGTACCCCACTAGCGGGTAGCAATGAGCAGTTCTTC. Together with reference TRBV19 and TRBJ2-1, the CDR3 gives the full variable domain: DGGITQSPKYLFRKEGQNVTLSCEQNLNHDAMYWYRQDPGQGLRLIYYSQIVNDFQKGDIAEGYSVSREKKESFPLTVTSAQKNPTAFYLCASTPLAGSNEQFFGPGTRLTVL.

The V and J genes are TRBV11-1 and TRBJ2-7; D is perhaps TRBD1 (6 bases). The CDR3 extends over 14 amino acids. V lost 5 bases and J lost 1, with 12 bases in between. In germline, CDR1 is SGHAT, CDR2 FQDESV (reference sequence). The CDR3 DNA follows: TGTGCCAGCAGCCCGCGGACAGTTTCCTACGAGCAGTACTTC. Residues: CASSPRTVSYEQYF.

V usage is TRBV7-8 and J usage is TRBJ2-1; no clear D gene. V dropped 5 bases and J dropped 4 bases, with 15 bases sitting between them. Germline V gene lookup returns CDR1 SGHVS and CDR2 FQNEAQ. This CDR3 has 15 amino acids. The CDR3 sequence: CASSADWDSYNEQFF. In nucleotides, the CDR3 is TGTGCCAGCAGCGCCGACTGGGATTCTTACAATGAGCAGTTCTTC. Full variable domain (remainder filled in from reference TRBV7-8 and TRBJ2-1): GAGVSQSPRYKVAKRGQDVALRCDPISGHVSLFWYQQALGQGPEFLTYFQNEAQLDKSGLPSDRFFAERPEGSVSTLKIQRTQQEDSAVYLCASSADWDSYNEQFFGPGTRLTVL.

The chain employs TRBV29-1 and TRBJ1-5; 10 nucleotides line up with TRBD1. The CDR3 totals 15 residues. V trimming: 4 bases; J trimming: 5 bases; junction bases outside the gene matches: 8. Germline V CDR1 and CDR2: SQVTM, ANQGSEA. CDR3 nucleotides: TGCAGCGTTGTACTGCGGGACAGGGGCGATCAGCCCCAGCATTTT. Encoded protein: CSVVLRDRGDQPQHF. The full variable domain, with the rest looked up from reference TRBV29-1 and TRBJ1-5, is SAVISQKPSRDICQRGTSLTIQCQVDSQVTMMFWYRQQPGQSLTLIATANQGSEATYESGFVIDKFPISRPNLTFSTLTVSNMSPEDSSIYLCSVVLRDRGDQPQHFGDGTRLSIL.

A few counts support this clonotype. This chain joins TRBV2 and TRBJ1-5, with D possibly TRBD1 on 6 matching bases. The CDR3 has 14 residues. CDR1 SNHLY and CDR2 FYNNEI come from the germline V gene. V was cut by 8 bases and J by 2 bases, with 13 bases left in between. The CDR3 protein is CASVGGQGNQPQHF. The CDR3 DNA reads TGTGCCAGCGTCGGGGGGCAGGGCAATCAGCCCCAGCATTTT. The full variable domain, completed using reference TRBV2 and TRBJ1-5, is EPEVTQTPSHQVTQMGQEVILRCVPISNHLYFYWYRQILGQKVEFLVSFYNNEISEKSEIFDDQFSVERPDGSNFTLKIRSTKLEDSAMYFCASVGGQGNQPQHFGDGTRLSIL.